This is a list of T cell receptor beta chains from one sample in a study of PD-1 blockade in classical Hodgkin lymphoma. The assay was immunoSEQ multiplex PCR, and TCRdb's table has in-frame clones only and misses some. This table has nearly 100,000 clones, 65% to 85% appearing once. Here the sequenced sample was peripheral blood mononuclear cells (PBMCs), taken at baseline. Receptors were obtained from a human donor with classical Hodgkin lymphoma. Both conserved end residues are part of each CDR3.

cdr3_aa: CASSLWTGVGTDTQYF
v_call: TRBV7-9

cdr3_aa: CATSRDRREGRVDGYTF
v_call: TRBV15

cdr3_aa: CASNPGYTGELFF
v_call: TRBV6-5

cdr3_aa: CASSLVGASGNTIYF
v_call: TRBV5-6

cdr3_aa: CASEDSGRDYNEQFF
v_call: TRBV2

cdr3_aa: CASNPIGGMNTEAFF
v_call: TRBV5-4

cdr3_aa: CASSFHGREQFF
v_call: TRBV5-6

cdr3_aa: CASSLASVKETQYF
v_call: TRBV7-8

cdr3_aa: CASSLRAGTPLPPYEQYF
v_call: TRBV28

cdr3_aa: CASSPVGLEDEQFF
v_call: TRBV18

cdr3_aa: CASSPLLADSSGNTIYF
v_call: TRBV4-2

cdr3_aa: CASSYSGTNYYGYTF
v_call: TRBV19

cdr3_aa: CASTWEAHTGELFF
v_call: TRBV10-3

cdr3_aa: CASSAPTPGHSYEQYF
v_call: TRBV28

cdr3_aa: CASSLARAGGKYF
v_call: TRBV5-8

cdr3_aa: CASSLLAGVTGANVLTF
v_call: TRBV7-2

cdr3_aa: CASSQDGDVAYEQYF
v_call: TRBV4-3

cdr3_aa: CASNYPGGVNTEAFF
v_call: TRBV28

cdr3_aa: CASSAGGVQPQHF
v_call: TRBV7-9

cdr3_aa: CSAAGTSNNEQFF
v_call: TRBV29-1

cdr3_aa: CSGERENRAQYF
v_call: TRBV29-1

cdr3_aa: CASSFGGSNTEAFF
v_call: TRBV28

cdr3_aa: CASSEYGGTGYEQYF
v_call: TRBV6-1

cdr3_aa: CASSSNGLAGVTGELFF
v_call: TRBV11-3

cdr3_aa: CASSPPNRDIYNEQFF
v_call: TRBV18

cdr3_aa: CATGSRNIQYF
v_call: TRBV6-6

cdr3_aa: CASSLGARGSTNEKLFF
v_call: TRBV11-2